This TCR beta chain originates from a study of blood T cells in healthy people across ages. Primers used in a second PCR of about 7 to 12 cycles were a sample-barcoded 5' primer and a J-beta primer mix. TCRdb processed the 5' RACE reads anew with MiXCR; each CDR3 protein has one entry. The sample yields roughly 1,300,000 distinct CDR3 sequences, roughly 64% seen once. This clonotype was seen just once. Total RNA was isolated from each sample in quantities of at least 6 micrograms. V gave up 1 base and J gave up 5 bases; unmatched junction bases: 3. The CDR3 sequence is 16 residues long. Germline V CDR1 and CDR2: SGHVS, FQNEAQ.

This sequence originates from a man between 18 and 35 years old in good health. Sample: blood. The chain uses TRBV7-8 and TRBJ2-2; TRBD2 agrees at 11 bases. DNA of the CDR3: TGTGCCAGCAGCTTAGGGCCTAGCGGGAGGACCGGGGAGCTGTTTTTT. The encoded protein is CASSLGPSGRTGELFF.